The rows below give T cell receptor beta chains drawn from one sample of a study of blood T cell repertoires in COVID-19. Libraries were prepared by immunoSEQ multiplex PCR; TCRdb keeps only in-frame clonotypes and omits some of them. This sample carries 53,000 or so clones, 70% to 90% of them seen once, and the ten largest clones take around 2.9%. Input material: peripheral blood. These receptors were obtained from a man older than 75 with acute or convalescent COVID-19. CDR3s include the opening cysteine and the closing phenylalanine or tryptophan. Each record gives: J gene, D gene, V gene, CDR3 protein. The D gene is left open where the match is weak.

J: TRBJ2-2; D: NA; V: TRBV18; CDR3: CASSRQKQENTGELFF
J: TRBJ1-1; D: TRBD1; V: TRBV4-2; CDR3: CASSQKDRVNTEAFF
J: TRBJ2-5; D: TRBD2; V: TRBV19; CDR3: CASSIVSSGVQETQYF
J: TRBJ1-6; D: TRBD1; V: TRBV13; CDR3: CASSLGGTGDSKYNSPLHF
J: TRBJ2-1; D: TRBD1; V: TRBV19; CDR3: CATTPDRVGNEQFF
J: TRBJ1-3; D: NA; V: TRBV6-5; CDR3: CASSYEGAGNTIYF
J: TRBJ2-7; D: NA; V: TRBV10-2; CDR3: CASKQGPYEQYF
J: TRBJ1-5; D: NA; V: TRBV15; CDR3: CATSRANQPQHF
J: TRBJ2-1; D: NA; V: TRBV11-2; CDR3: CASSLERRSRNNEQFF
J: TRBJ1-4; D: TRBD1; V: TRBV27; CDR3: CASSLAGGSATNEKLFF
J: TRBJ2-7; D: TRBD1; V: TRBV6-5; CDR3: CASSYPGTATYEQYF
J: TRBJ2-2; D: TRBD2; V: TRBV6-1; CDR3: CASSEEIAGTGELFF
J: TRBJ2-1; D: NA; V: TRBV5-1; CDR3: CASSLEIKQAEQFF
J: TRBJ2-5; D: NA; V: TRBV4-1; CDR3: CASRRQTATQETQYF
J: TRBJ2-7; D: TRBD1; V: TRBV5-1; CDR3: CASSPQGAGVSYEQYF
J: TRBJ2-5; D: TRBD1; V: TRBV11-3; CDR3: CASSPRTGQETQYF
J: TRBJ2-5; D: TRBD2; V: TRBV30; CDR3: CAWEGLRGETQYF
J: TRBJ2-5; D: TRBD2; V: TRBV11-2; CDR3: CASSVDSGGLETQYF
J: TRBJ2-3; D: TRBD2; V: TRBV7-7; CDR3: CASSSTGGAADTQYF
J: TRBJ2-1; D: TRBD2; V: TRBV7-7; CDR3: CASSLSTSGNEQFF
J: TRBJ2-1; D: NA; V: TRBV6-5; CDR3: CASCLLNEQFF
J: TRBJ2-2; D: NA; V: TRBV9; CDR3: CASSVAGVGTGELFF
J: TRBJ2-7; D: NA; V: TRBV5-1; CDR3: CASSLVGGGNYEQYF
J: TRBJ2-1; D: TRBD2; V: TRBV10-3; CDR3: CAISDKAGVEGEQFF
J: TRBJ1-2; D: NA; V: TRBV14; CDR3: CASSQVLTGTPGGYTF
J: TRBJ2-7; D: NA; V: TRBV15; CDR3: CATSRDTPVQGFYEQYF
J: TRBJ2-1; D: TRBD2; V: TRBV10-3; CDR3: CAISGGLAGPNEQFF
J: TRBJ2-4; D: TRBD2; V: TRBV10-3; CDR3: CAISESPGTSGGQNIQYF
J: TRBJ2-7; D: NA; V: TRBV7-2; CDR3: CASSYTGLEQYF
J: TRBJ1-1; D: NA; V: TRBV15; CDR3: CATSRGLAMNTEAFF
J: TRBJ2-7; D: NA; V: TRBV6-2/TRBV6-3; CDR3: CASSYTSNEQYF
J: TRBJ2-5; D: TRBD2; V: TRBV5-1; CDR3: CASSTGLAGETQYF
J: TRBJ2-5; D: TRBD1; V: TRBV2; CDR3: CASSEEGQHYF
J: TRBJ2-7; D: NA; V: TRBV18; CDR3: CASSPSPRTPYEQYF
J: TRBJ2-1; D: NA; V: TRBV7-8; CDR3: CASSLRTANEQFF
J: TRBJ1-2; D: NA; V: TRBV14; CDR3: CASSRVWSDRSF
J: TRBJ1-5; D: NA; V: TRBV4-3; CDR3: CASSQGTGKNQPQHF
J: TRBJ2-7; D: TRBD1; V: TRBV30; CDR3: CAWSAIKQGFDLYEQYF
J: TRBJ1-6; D: NA; V: TRBV7-2; CDR3: CASSMGAYNSPLHF
J: TRBJ2-7; D: TRBD1; V: TRBV5-1; CDR3: CASSPGTASDEQYF
J: TRBJ1-1; D: TRBD1; V: TRBV29-1; CDR3: CSVLGTGGTLNTEAFF
J: TRBJ1-3; D: NA; V: TRBV3-1/TRBV3-2; CDR3: CASSQRGGSGNTIYF
J: TRBJ1-2; D: NA; V: TRBV2; CDR3: CASQGLNYGYTF
J: TRBJ2-1; D: TRBD1; V: TRBV29-1; CDR3: CSGSGTGYEQFF
J: TRBJ2-7; D: NA; V: TRBV19; CDR3: CASRTGDYEQYF